This T cell receptor (beta chain) was retrieved from a study of blood T cells in healthy people across ages. Study in general: With template switching, about one barcoded beta molecule was captured per two T cells.

A second PCR, run for roughly 7 to 11 cycles, used a sample-barcoded 5' primer plus a J-beta primer mix. The template-switch adaptor was a 5' adaptor with 12 random nucleotides. It tagged each cDNA molecule. TCRdb reprocessed the 5' RACE reads via MiXCR and lists one record per CDR3 protein. The sample holds 850,000 to 1,100,000 distinct CDR3 sequences, 30% to 40% seen once. V shed 6 bases, J shed 11 bases, and the junction held 19 bases outside the gene matches. The CDR3 sequence is 16 residues long. CDR1 is MGHRA, CDR2 YSYEKL, per germline. Points from the study as a whole: Strongly correlated with naive T cell percentage was TCR beta diversity.

Details on this clonotype: The antigen remains unidentified. A read error is possible here, since a much larger clone lies one base away.

This TCR derives from a man between 18 and 29 years old in good health. The chain combines TRBV4-1 with TRBJ2-5; 9 bases match TRBD2. The sequenced material came from blood. The CDR3 spells CASSSSELAGYNEQYF. The CDR3 bases are TGCGCCAGCAGTTCTAGCGAGCTAGCGGGGTACAATGAGCAGTACTTC.